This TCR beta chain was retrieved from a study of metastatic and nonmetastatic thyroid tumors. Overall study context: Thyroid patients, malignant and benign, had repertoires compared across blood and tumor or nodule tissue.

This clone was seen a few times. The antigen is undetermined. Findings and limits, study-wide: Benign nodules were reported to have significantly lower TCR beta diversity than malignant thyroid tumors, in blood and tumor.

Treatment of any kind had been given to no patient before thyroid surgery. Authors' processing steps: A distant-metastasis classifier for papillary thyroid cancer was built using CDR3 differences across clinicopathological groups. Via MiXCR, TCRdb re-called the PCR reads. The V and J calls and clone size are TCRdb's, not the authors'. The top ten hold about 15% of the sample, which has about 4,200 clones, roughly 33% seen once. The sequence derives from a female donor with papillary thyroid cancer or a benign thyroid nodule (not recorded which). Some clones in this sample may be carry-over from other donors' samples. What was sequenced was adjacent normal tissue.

The CDR3 DNA follows: TGTGCCAGCAGTGAAGAGGAGACTAGCGGATACGAGCAGTACTTC. It codes for CASSEEETSGYEQYF. The rearrangement uses TRBV6-1 and TRBJ2-7, with 9 bases fitting TRBD2. This CDR3 contains 15 residues. The J segment lost 4 bases and the V segment lost 1 base, leaving 5 bases of the junction unmatched. In germline, CDR1 is MNHNS, CDR2 SASEGT.